The present TCR beta chain was sequenced within a study of cytomegalovirus exposure and HLA in healthy donors. Overall study results and limits: Researchers catalogued approximately 170 TCR beta chains as cytomegalovirus-associated.

Remarks on this clone: The antigen is undetermined.

60 Vbeta and 13 Jbeta primers were used in PCR. TCRdb keeps only in-frame clones here, not all; method: immunoSEQ multiplex PCR. The sample records roughly 150,000 clones, 70% to 90% being singletons. The V segment lost 3 bases and the J segment 3 bases; nucleotides outside the gene matches: 9. Per germline, CDR1 SGHNT and CDR2 YENEEA. The CDR3 is made up of 16 amino acids. The sequenced sample was PBMCs. The V call is TRBV11-3, the J call TRBJ2-7; 9 bases agree with TRBD2. The sequence came from a man aged 30 to 45 in good health and CMV-seropositive. This chain's CDR3 is CASSLGLAGAVYEQYV. In DNA form, the CDR3 reads TGTGCCAGCAGCTTGGGGTTAGCGGGAGCGGTCTACGAGCAGTACGTC.